Listed below are T cell receptor beta chains from one sample, sequenced in a study of CD8+ T cells in alopecia areata. Profiling relied on immunoSEQ multiplex PCR, and the TCRdb table lists in-frame clones only, not all of them. The sample carries some 220,000 clones, less than 75% recorded once. Sequenced material: CD4+ T cells sorted from blood, taken at week 4, from a patient treated with tofacitinib. These receptors all stem from a human donor with alopecia areata. Each CDR3 is given with its conserved first and last residue. Where a row states a size, it is once, few, many or the class of an expanded clone; other rows omit it.

-	TRBJ1-1	TRBV30	CAWKWQVIGEAFF
-	TRBJ2-2	TRBV29-1	CSVTKGSNTGELFF
once	TRBJ1-1	TRBV29-1	CSVDQGLNTEAFF
-	TRBJ1-2	TRBV18	CASSPPAGGYTF
few	TRBJ2-1	TRBV10-2	CASRFLAGVNNEQFF
few	TRBJ1-1	TRBV10-3	CAISEAGVGTEAFF
-	TRBJ1-5	TRBV2	CASGPGIGQPQHF
-	TRBJ2-4	TRBV2	CASSEFPLQYF
-	TRBJ2-1	TRBV29-1	CSVEDPRGKNEQFF
few	TRBJ1-5	TRBV7-2	CASSLVGQPQHF
-	TRBJ2-3	TRBV27	CASSLSYRADTQYF
-	TRBJ2-3	TRBV10-2	CASTPNTDTQYF
-	TRBJ2-7	TRBV6-6	CASQSTLRGASYEQYF
-	TRBJ2-6	TRBV2	CASSQRGPGQGEAGANVLTF
-	TRBJ2-1	TRBV30	CACSQDLNNEQFF
few	TRBJ2-7	TRBV10-2	CASRGPWGEQYF
-	TRBJ1-2	TRBV4-2	CASSQPSAQGADYGYTF
-	TRBJ2-7	TRBV15	CATSVGLAYEQYF
-	TRBJ1-1	TRBV5-1	CASSSGDHTEAFF
many	TRBJ2-5	TRBV23-1	CASSQPGPSEETQYF
once	TRBJ1-5	TRBV6-6	CASSANQPQHF
-	TRBJ2-3	TRBV29-1	CSVLQGLTDTQYF
-	TRBJ1-1	TRBV14	CASSLDRVGTEAFF
-	TRBJ1-2	TRBV30	CAWRNKGERNYGYTF
-	TRBJ2-7	TRBV27	CASSPLTRPNSYEQYF